Listed below are T cell receptor beta chains from one sample, sequenced in a study of T cell responses to AZD1222 COVID-19 vaccine. TCRdb keeps only in-frame clones here, not all; method: immunoSEQ multiplex PCR. The sample yields under 130,000 clones, 88% seen once. The starting material was peripheral blood, obtained on day 0 of AZD1222 vaccination. These receptors came from an adult in good health. The CDR3 runs from the conserved cysteine through the conserved F or W. A D gene is named only where the DNA matches it firmly. Size is omitted from some rows. Given values are once, few, many or a class for expanded clones.

clone_size	v_call	j_call	d_call	cdr3_aa	cdr3_nt
-	TRBV11-2	TRBJ2-7	-	CASSLDLAGGHYEQYF	TGTGCCAGCAGCTTAGATCTGGCTGGGGGCCATTACGAGCAGTACTTC
-	TRBV6-6	TRBJ2-1	TRBD2	CASSPLSGKSYNEQFF	TGTGCCAGCAGCCCCCTTAGCGGGAAATCCTACAATGAGCAGTTCTTC
-	TRBV20-1	TRBJ1-2	-	CSARDRYGYTF	TGCAGTGCTAGAGATCGTTATGGCTACACCTTC
-	TRBV2	TRBJ2-7	-	CASTGSYEQYF	TGTGCCAGCACAGGTTCCTACGAGCAGTACTTC
-	TRBV7-3	TRBJ2-2	-	CASSGPANTGELFF	TGTGCCAGCAGCGGACCAGCGAACACCGGGGAGCTGTTTTTT
-	TRBV28	TRBJ1-4	TRBD1	CASSRQGLPATNEKLFF	TGTGCCAGCAGCCGACAGGGGTTGCCTGCAACTAATGAAAAACTGTTTTTT
-	TRBV6-6	TRBJ1-5	-	CASSKDQRGNQPQHF	TGTGCCAGCAGTAAGGACCAGAGGGGGAATCAGCCCCAGCATTTT
few	TRBV6-5	TRBJ2-1	TRBD2	CASRGGTSGNEQFF	TGTGCCAGCAGGGGAGGGACTAGCGGGAATGAGCAGTTCTTC
-	TRBV11-1	TRBJ2-7	-	CASTLNMGNEQYF	TGTGCCAGCACTCTTAATATGGGGAACGAGCAGTACTTC
-	TRBV18	TRBJ2-4	TRBD2	CASSPPGLAGGGNIQYF	TGTGCCAGCTCACCCCCGGGACTAGCGGGAGGGGGAAACATTCAGTACTTC
few	TRBV18	TRBJ2-7	TRBD2	CASSRGTSSYEQYF	TGTGCCAGCTCACGCGGGACTAGCTCCTACGAGCAGTACTTC
once	TRBV19	TRBJ1-4	-	CASSPWTGSRANEKLFF	TGTGCCAGTAGCCCCTGGACCGGATCGCGGGCTAATGAAAAACTGTTTTTT
-	TRBV9	TRBJ2-2	-	CASSPPEVASNTGELFF	TGTGCCAGCAGCCCCCCGGAGGTCGCTTCGAACACCGGGGAGCTGTTTTTT
-	TRBV7-9	TRBJ2-7	-	CASSLSVSYEQYF	TGTGCCAGCAGCTTATCCGTCTCCTACGAGCAGTACTTC
-	TRBV5-6	TRBJ2-7	TRBD2	CASSISGSSYEQYF	TGTGCCAGCAGCATTAGCGGGAGCTCCTACGAGCAGTACTTC
-	TRBV28	TRBJ1-4	-	CASSSGQDDEKLFF	TGTGCCAGCAGCTCGGGCCAGGACGATGAAAAACTGTTTTTT
few	TRBV7-6	TRBJ1-5	-	CASSLSAGWDNQPQHF	TGTGCCAGCAGCTTATCGGCAGGGTGGGACAATCAGCCCCAGCATTTT
-	TRBV5-5	TRBJ1-3	-	CASSPGFGSGNTIYF	TGTGCCAGCAGCCCTGGGTTCGGCTCTGGAAACACCATATATTTT
-	TRBV5-5	TRBJ2-3	TRBD2	CASTHPSGSADTQYF	TGTGCCAGCACCCACCCTAGCGGGAGTGCAGATACGCAGTATTTT
-	TRBV7-9	TRBJ1-1	-	CASSLAGPGAEAFF	TGTGCCAGCAGCTTAGCAGGACCCGGGGCTGAAGCTTTCTTT
-	TRBV5-4	TRBJ2-1	TRBD2	CASSLLRVAGVIDDEQFF	TGTGCCAGCAGCCTACTGAGGGTAGCGGGAGTAATAGATGATGAGCAGTTCTTC
-	TRBV7-9	TRBJ1-1	-	CASSSRGSNTEAFF	TGTGCCAGCAGCTCGCGGGGTTCGAACACTGAAGCTTTCTTT
-	TRBV2	TRBJ1-5	-	CASNRGNQPQHF	TGTGCCAGCAACAGGGGCAATCAGCCCCAGCATTTT
-	TRBV7-3	TRBJ2-1	-	CASSSSLGDFEQFF	TGTGCCAGCAGCTCTTCCCTCGGGGACTTTGAGCAGTTCTTC
-	TRBV11-2	TRBJ2-1	TRBD2	CASSLGGSGSLYNEQFF	TGTGCCAGCAGCTTAGGCGGTAGCGGGAGTCTCTACAATGAGCAGTTCTTC
-	TRBV13	TRBJ1-5	TRBD1	CASSLTGGEDNQPQHF	TGTGCCAGCAGCTTAACAGGGGGTGAAGACAATCAGCCCCAGCATTTT
-	TRBV12-3/TRBV12-4	TRBJ1-3	-	CASSLGNTIYF	TGTGCCAGCAGTTTGGGAAACACCATATATTTT
-	TRBV30	TRBJ2-7	TRBD2	CAWSSLAGVSYEQYF	TGTGCCTGGAGTTCCCTAGCGGGAGTCTCCTACGAGCAGTACTTC
-	TRBV18	TRBJ2-1	-	CASSPASYNEQFF	TGTGCCAGCTCACCAGCCTCCTACAATGAGCAGTTCTTC
-	TRBV13	TRBJ2-7	-	CASSLVRGEQYF	TGTGCCAGCAGCTTAGTTAGGGGCGAGCAGTACTTC
-	TRBV12-3/TRBV12-4	TRBJ1-5	-	CASSRWGDQPQHF	TGTGCCAGCAGTCGCTGGGGTGATCAGCCCCAGCATTTT
-	TRBV29-1	TRBJ1-1	-	CSANLGLNTEAFF	TGCAGCGCCAACTTGGGTTTGAACACTGAAGCTTTCTTT
-	TRBV2	TRBJ1-6	-	CASSEAEAQPLHF	TGTGCCAGCAGTGAAGCTGAGGCCCAGCCCCTCCACTTT
-	TRBV19	TRBJ2-2	-	CASSIGAGNTGELFF	TGTGCCAGTAGTATTGGGGCGGGGAACACCGGGGAGCTGTTTTTT
-	TRBV6-5	TRBJ2-7	TRBD2	CASRGTSGRGYEQYF	TGTGCCAGCAGGGGTACTAGCGGGAGAGGATACGAGCAGTACTTC
-	TRBV6-2/TRBV6-3	TRBJ2-7	-	CASSPQDYEQYF	TGTGCCAGCAGTCCCCAGGACTACGAGCAGTACTTC
-	TRBV19	TRBJ2-3	TRBD2	CASSSGTRNMDTQYF	TGTGCCAGTAGCTCCGGGACTAGGAATATGGATACGCAGTATTTT